Below are 6 T cell receptor beta chains sequenced from a single sample in a study of CD8 T cells in ankylosing spondylitis (dated by TCRdb to between 2016 and 2019). Broad study findings and their caveats: Blood from ankylosing spondylitis patients appeared to be characterized by a TCR beta motif made up of seven or eight highly homologous amino acid variants.

Receptor amplification or capture employed 5' RACE. The instrument given in TCRdb is Illumina HiSeq 2500. In TCRdb, the public reads were trimmed at Q25 with fastp and aligned with MiXCR, with productive beta chains retained. Each record represents a unique CDR3 protein, reported with the most common genes and DNA among its rows. A total of approximately 400,000 distinct CDR3 sequences appear in this sample, approximately 17% of them only once. The top ten hold 1% of the sample. Antigens for these TCRs are unknown. The sample comprised blood, either unsorted or a sorted T cell fraction (not recorded which). The source of these receptors is a male donor with ankylosing spondylitis.

J is TRBJ2-7 and V is TRBV6-1; maybe TRBD2 (6 bases). The V end was cut by 7 bases, the J end by 1 base, with 14 bases between. The germline V gene has CDR1 MNHNS and CDR2 SASEGT. This CDR3 has 14 residues. CDR3 nucleotide sequence: TGTGCCAGCACTCCCACTAGCATTTCCTACGAGCAGTACTTC. Amino acids: CASTPTSISYEQYF.

This clonotype was recorded at least ten times. The chain uses TRBV6-5 and TRBJ1-2, with 8 positions matching TRBD1. The CDR3 has 12 residues. CDR1 is MNHEY, CDR2 SVGAGI, per germline. The V and J ends lost 5 bases and 6 bases, in that order; junction bases with no gene match: 2. CDR3 amino acids: CASSTTGDGYTF. Written as DNA, the CDR3 is TGTGCCAGCAGTACGACAGGGGATGGCTACACCTTC.

This clonotype was counted only a few times. The rearrangement joins TRBV7-2 to TRBJ2-7, with 7 bases identical to TRBD1. With 5 bases clipped from V and 0 bases from J, the junction kept 4 bases outside the gene matches. From germline, CDR1 is SGHTA and CDR2 FQGNSA. CDR3 size: 14 residues. The CDR3 DNA is TGTGCCAGCAGCGCCTACAGGGGCTCCTACGAGCAGTACTTC. Residues: CASSAYRGSYEQYF.

In its sample, this clonotype was seen a few times. Given the absence of the conserved phenylalanine or tryptophan at the CDR3 end, a read error is likely. The limits of the CDR3 on the DNA are not certain, so only TCRdb's listed CDR3 is given. This chain joins TRBV12-3 or TRBV12-4 and TRBJ1-2; the table's TRBD1 call for D was not verified on the DNA. The CDR3 region is 13 residues in length, termini included. The CDR3 loop reads CASSSTPRDAGFV.

Many counts were recorded for this clonotype. The rearrangement uses TRBV29-1 and TRBJ2-5, with unresolved D. The ends were cut back, 0 bases at V and 4 bases at J, with 9 bases in the middle. The CDR3 contains 13 residues. The germline gives CDR1 SQVTM, CDR2 ANQGSEA. In DNA, the CDR3 is TGCAGCGTTGAAGATGCACGAGGAGAGACCCAGTACTTC. Residues: CSVEDARGETQYF.

This clonotype was seen a few times. The rearrangement joins TRBV5-1 to TRBJ2-3; the D gene could be TRBD1 or TRBD2 (6 bases each). Germline assignment: CDR1 SGHRS and CDR2 YFSETQ. This CDR3 spans 17 amino acids. V shed 1 base and J shed 8 bases, with 23 bases lying between them. The CDR3 reads CASSLISGANGGGTQYF. Written as DNA, the CDR3 is TGCGCCAGCAGCTTGATTTCAGGGGCCAACGGGGGTGGTACGCAGTATTTT.